The 24 T cell receptor beta chains below all came from one sample that was sequenced in a study of OX40 agonist ivuxolimab in advanced cancers. Libraries were prepared by immunoSEQ multiplex PCR; TCRdb keeps only in-frame clonotypes and omits some of them. The data contain more than 75,000 clones, roughly four fifths of them singletons. Here the sequenced sample was CD4+ or CD8+ T cells sorted from blood, taken in a trial of the OX40 agonist ivuxolimab. These receptors originate from an adult with an advanced solid tumor such as melanoma, head and neck, liver or kidney cancer.

Here the CDR3 reads CASSQHRETYNSPLHF. In DNA, the CDR3 is TGTGCCAGCAGCCAACACCGTGAAACCTATAATTCACCCCTCCACTTT. The rearrangement joins TRBV4-2 to TRBJ1-6, with D unclear. Germline V gives CDR1 LGHNA, CDR2 YNFKEQ. The length of the CDR3 is 16 residues. The V end lost 2 bases, the J end lost 2 bases, and 10 bases lay between the germline ends.

Ten or more counts support this clone. The chain combines TRBV13 with TRBJ2-7; TRBD1 is a possible D gene (5 bases). This CDR3 is built from 14 residues. V dropped 4 bases and J dropped 5 bases, with 15 bases sitting between them. Germline CDR1 reads PRHDT; CDR2 reads FYEKMQ (reference sequence). CDR3 loop: CASSSTGFADEQYV. The CDR3 region has the DNA TGTGCCAGCAGCTCTACAGGTTTTGCTGACGAGCAGTACGTC.

CDR3 sequence: CASSIENNRGLDLEAFF. The CDR3 DNA sequence: TGTGCCAGTAGTATAGAGAACAACAGGGGCCTTGATCTTGAAGCTTTCTTT. This chain joins TRBV19 and TRBJ1-1; 7 bases are a match to TRBD1. J was trimmed by 7 bases and V by 0 bases; bases with no gene match: 14. In germline, CDR1 is LNHDA, CDR2 SQIVND (reference sequence). The CDR3 length is 17 residues.

The chain couples TRBV21-1 to TRBJ2-7; the table's D call, TRBD1, was not checked against the DNA. TRBV21-1 is classified as a pseudogene. The CDR3 length is 16 residues. The DNA for the CDR3 is TGTGCCAGCAGCAAAGCTGGGGGCCTTCATTCCTACGAGCAGTACGTC. This codes for CASSKAGGLHSYEQYV.

This clone was seen just once. This chain links TRBV4-1 with TRBJ1-5; TRBD1 matches 10 bases. Germline values: CDR1 MGHRA, CDR2 YSYEKL. There are 16 residues in the CDR3. J gave up 2 bases and V 4 bases, and 5 bases lay outside the gene matches. CDR3 coding DNA: TGCGCCAGCAGCCTAACCGGGACAGGGGGCAATCAGCCCCAGCATTTT. Its protein product is CASSLTGTGGNQPQHF.

V is TRBV28 and J is TRBJ2-1; 7 bases agree with TRBD2. The junction had 2 bases not matched to a gene; V was cut back by 6 bases and J by 0 bases. In germline, CDR1 is MDHEN, CDR2 SYDVKM. The CDR3 is 14 amino acids. Here the CDR3 DNA reads TGTGCCAGCAGCCGGGGGGTCTCCTACAATGAGCAGTTCTTC. Protein sequence: CASSRGVSYNEQFF.

The CDR3 sequence: CASSPTTRMMTGFWGGDTQYF. The CDR3, as DNA: TGTGCCAGCAGCCCTACCACACGTATGATGACAGGGTTTTGGGGAGGAGATACGCAGTATTTT. This chain links TRBV7-3 with TRBJ2-3; a possible D gene is TRBD1 (7 bases). This CDR3 has 21 residues. The V and J ends lost 5 bases and 5 bases respectively, with 35 bases between them. The germline V gene encodes CDR1 SGHTA and CDR2 FQGTGA. Together with reference TRBV7-3 and TRBJ2-3, the CDR3 gives the full variable domain: GAGVSQTPSNKVTEKGKYVELRCDPISGHTALYWYRQSLGQGPEFLIYFQGTGAADDSGLPNDRFFAVRPEGSVSTLKIQRTERGDSAVYLCASSPTTRMMTGFWGGDTQYFGPGTRLTVL.

The chain links TRBV5-5 to TRBJ2-5, with D possibly TRBD2 on 8 matching bases. The CDR3 consists of 17 residues. Per germline, CDR1 SGHKS and CDR2 YYEKEE (reference sequence). Trimming shortened V by 2 bases and J by 1 base, and 18 bases separated the two germline ends. CDR3 DNA: TGTGCCAGCAGCTTCCAGGGGGTAGCGGGATTCCAAGAGACCCAGTACTTC. Amino acid sequence: CASSFQGVAGFQETQYF.

This clone appeared a single time. The V and J genes are TRBV6-5 and TRBJ2-2; unclear D gene. Germline-derived CDR1 and CDR2 are MNHEY and SVGAGI. This CDR3 has 13 amino acids. V lost 2 bases and J 7 bases, leaving 8 bases between the germline ends. For the CDR3, the DNA is TGTGCCAGCAGTTACACTCACAACGGGGAGCTGTTTTTT. Translated: CASSYTHNGELFF.

This chain links TRBV7-8 with TRBJ2-7; perhaps TRBD2 as D (5 bases). The CDR3 consists of 14 residues. The V gene lost 2 bases and the J gene lost 5 bases, with 13 bases spanning the gap. Germline CDR1 and CDR2: SGHVS and FQNEAQ. The CDR3 spells CASSLIGKRDEQYF. The DNA of the CDR3 is TGTGCCAGCAGCTTAATTGGGAAGAGGGACGAGCAGTACTTC.

This clone was counted a few times. V and J are TRBV2 and TRBJ2-7; D gene unclear. Germline V gene data show CDR1 as SNHLY and CDR2 as FYNNEI. Trimming took off 1 base at V and 1 base at J, with 11 bases between the two ends. This CDR3 has 15 residues. This CDR3 is CASSEGNFRSYEQYV. For the CDR3, the DNA is TGTGCCAGCAGTGAAGGCAACTTCAGATCCTACGAGCAGTACGTC.

J is TRBJ2-7 and V is TRBV21-1. TRBV21-1 is described as a pseudogene. The CDR3 length is 12 residues. The CDR3 loop reads CASNLHALEQYV. The CDR3 DNA follows: TGTGCCAGCAACTTGCATGCACTCGAGCAGTACGTC.

This clone has just one count. The chain links TRBV10-3 to TRBJ1-3; perhaps TRBD1 as D (6 bases). This CDR3 contains 15 residues. Trimming took off 7 bases at V and 0 bases at J, with 13 bases between the two ends. The germline gives CDR1 ENHRY, CDR2 SYGVKD. CDR3: CAITLDSFSGNTIYF. CDR3 sequence (DNA): TGTGCCATCACTCTGGACAGCTTCTCTGGAAACACCATATATTTT.

V is TRBV23-1 and J is TRBJ1-1, with D uncertain. TRBV23-1 falls under the ORF class, with uncertain function. CDR3 length: 11 residues. Trimming cost V 10 bases and J 1 base, with 7 bases left between them. The CDR3 DNA sequence: TGCGCCACCACACGGAACACTGAAGCTTTCTTT. Protein product: CATTRNTEAFF.

The genes are TRBV5-4 and TRBJ2-7; no reliable D call. The CDR3 covers 14 residues. CDR1 and CDR2 from the germline V gene are SGHNT and YYREEE (reference sequence). Trimming removed 0 bases from V and 0 bases from J, with 7 bases in between. CDR3 loop: CASSLVGNSYEQYV. DNA of the CDR3: TGTGCCAGCAGCTTGGTGGGCAACTCCTACGAGCAGTACGTC.

V gene TRBV21-1 combines with J gene TRBJ2-1; the table gives TRBD2 as D, unverified against the DNA. TRBV21-1 is listed as a pseudogene. The CDR3 has 18 amino acids. The DNA for the CDR3 is TGTGCCAGCAGCACGGGACTAGCGGGTAAAAGCTCCTACAATGAGCAGTTCTTC. This gives the protein CASSTGLAGKSSYNEQFF.

This clone is a singleton in its sample. V and J are TRBV9 and TRBJ1-2; 10 bases agree with TRBD1. Germline assignment: CDR1 SGDLS and CDR2 YYNGEE. V lost 3 bases, J lost 4 bases, and 3 bases stayed unmatched. The CDR3 totals 14 residues. The CDR3 DNA follows: TGTGCCAGCAGCGGGACAGGGGGAGGCTATGGCTACACCTTC. This sequence encodes CASSGTGGGYGYTF.

The chain carries TRBV18 and TRBJ2-1; 8 nucleotides line up with TRBD1. CDR3 size: 16 residues. Trimming removed 6 bases from V and 0 bases from J; junction bases left unmatched: 7. CDR1 KGHSH and CDR2 LQKENI come from the germline V gene. As DNA, the CDR3 is TGTGCCAGCTCTCCGACAGGGGTAAGCTCCTACAATGAGCAGTTCTTC. Its translation: CASSPTGVSSYNEQFF.

This chain joins TRBV15 and TRBJ1-5; 9 nucleotides align to TRBD1. The J segment lost 1 base and the V segment lost 8 bases, leaving 3 bases of the junction unmatched. Germline-derived CDR1 and CDR2 are LNHNV and YYDKDF (reference sequence). This CDR3 has 14 amino acids. The CDR3 loop is CATGQGSSNQPQHF. As DNA, the CDR3 is TGTGCCACCGGACAGGGGTCGAGCAATCAGCCCCAGCATTTT.

V gene TRBV19 combines with J gene TRBJ1-5, with 8 bases lining up with TRBD1. CDR3 size: 13 residues. Germline V lookup: CDR1 LNHDA, CDR2 SQIVND (reference sequence). The V and J ends lost 5 bases and 11 bases, in that order; junction bases with no gene match: 8. The CDR3 bases are TGTGCCAGTAGTCGACAGGGGAGCACAGCCCAGCATTTT. Its protein product is CASSRQGSTAQHF. Using reference TRBV19 and TRBJ1-5 for the parts outside the CDR3, the full variable domain is DGGITQSPKYLFRKEGQNVTLSCEQNLNHDAMYWYRQDPGQGLRLIYYSQIVNDFQKGDIAEGYSVSREKKESFPLTVTSAQKNPTAFYLCASSRQGSTAQHFGDGTRLSIL.

In this sample, this clone turned up once. The V and J genes are TRBV28 and TRBJ1-2, with 7 bases aligning to TRBD1. CDR3 length: 15 amino acids. Trimming at V came to 6 bases and at J to 2 bases, leaving 9 bases not matched to a gene. The germline V gene encodes CDR1 MDHEN and CDR2 SYDVKM. As DNA, the CDR3 is TGTGCCAGCAGCCGACTGTCGACAGGGAACTATGGCTACACCTTC. As protein: CASSRLSTGNYGYTF.

The genes are TRBV27 and TRBJ1-1; TRBD1 might be the D (5 bases). The CDR3 spans 13 residues. Germline V gene lookup returns CDR1 MNHEY and CDR2 SMNVEV (reference sequence). Trimming took off 6 bases at V and 11 bases at J, with 19 bases between the two ends. The CDR3 DNA reads as TGTGCCAGCAGGACTCATTTCGGGGGAAAGGCTTTCTTT. Protein sequence: CASRTHFGGKAFF.

This clone was detected a few times. Other DNA sequences of this sample code for an identical CDR3. The chain carries TRBV28 and TRBJ1-2; tentatively, D is TRBD1 (5 bases). The ends were cut back, 5 bases at V and 3 bases at J, with 13 bases in the middle. The CDR3 covers 14 residues. Germline lookup yields CDR1 MDHEN and CDR2 SYDVKM. CDR3 nucleotide sequence: TGTGCCAGCAGTCCTGGGGGAGGCTACTATGGCTACACCTTC. Translation: CASSPGGGYYGYTF.

The V and J genes are TRBV7-2 and TRBJ2-1; 10 positions match TRBD2. Per germline, CDR1 SGHTA and CDR2 FQGNSA. Germline trimming cut 6 bases from V and 10 bases from J; bases unmatched to any gene: 3. CDR3 length: 12 amino acids. CDR3 DNA: TGTGCCAGCAGTCGACTAGCGGGCGAGCAGTTCTTC. This encodes CASSRLAGEQFF.